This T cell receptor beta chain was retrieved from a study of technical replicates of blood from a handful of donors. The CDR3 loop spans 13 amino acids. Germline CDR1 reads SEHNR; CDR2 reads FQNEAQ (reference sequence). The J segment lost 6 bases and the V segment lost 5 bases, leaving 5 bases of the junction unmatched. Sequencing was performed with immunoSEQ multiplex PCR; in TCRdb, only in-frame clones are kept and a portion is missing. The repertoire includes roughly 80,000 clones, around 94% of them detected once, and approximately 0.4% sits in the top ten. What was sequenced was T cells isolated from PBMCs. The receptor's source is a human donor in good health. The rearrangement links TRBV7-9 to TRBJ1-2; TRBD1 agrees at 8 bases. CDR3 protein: CASSEDRVDGYTF. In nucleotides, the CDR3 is TGTGCCAGCAGCGAGGACAGGGTGGATGGCTACACCTTC.